This TCR beta chain was captured in a study of T cell repertoires in cytomegalovirus infection. Study at large: Public TCR beta signatures indicated both CMV infection and matching HLA type.

CDR1 is SGHNT and CDR2 is YENEEA in the germline V gene. The CDR3 runs to 15 residues. V shed 5 bases, J shed 6 bases, and the junction held 8 bases outside the gene matches. Overall study findings and caveats: Carriage of CMV together with the relevant HLA was identifiable through cumulative public TCR beta family frequency. HLA-C-restricted CMV-specific TCR beta clonotypes were dominant in the ex vivo response.

Regarding this clonotype: Antigen unknown.

TCRdb reprocessed the reads via MiXCR and lists one record per CDR3 protein. In the table there are about 770,000 distinct CDR3 sequences, about 29% of which are singletons. The sequencing used cultured CD8+ T cells from PBMCs, collected from culture after CMV antigen stimulation. The V gene is TRBV11-3, the J gene TRBJ2-1; 9 positions agree with TRBD2. This clonotype was sampled from a human donor in good health (CMV status not recorded). Some clones in this sample may be carry-over from other donors' samples. The chain's CDR3 is CASSPVLAGVNEQFF. As DNA, the CDR3 is TGTGCCAGCAGCCCGGTTTTAGCGGGGGTCAATGAGCAGTTCTTC.